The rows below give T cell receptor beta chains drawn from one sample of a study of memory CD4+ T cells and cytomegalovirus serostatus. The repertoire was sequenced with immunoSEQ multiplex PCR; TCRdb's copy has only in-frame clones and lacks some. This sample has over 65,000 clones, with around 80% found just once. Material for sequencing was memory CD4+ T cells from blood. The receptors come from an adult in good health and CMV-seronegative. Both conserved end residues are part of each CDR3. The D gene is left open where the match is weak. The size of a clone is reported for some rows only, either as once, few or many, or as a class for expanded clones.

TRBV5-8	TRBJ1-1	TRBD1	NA	CASSPQGPMNTEAFF	TGTGCCAGCAGCCCACAGGGGCCCATGAACACTGAAGCTTTCTTT
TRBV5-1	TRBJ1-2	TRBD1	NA	CASSSTAGDSYGYTF	TGCGCCAGCAGCTCAACCGCAGGGGACAGCTATGGCTACACCTTC
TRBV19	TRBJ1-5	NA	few	CASSKTGQPQHF	TGTGCCAGTAGTAAGACGGGTCAGCCCCAGCATTTT
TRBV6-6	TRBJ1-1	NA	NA	CASSTRAAEAFF	TGTGCCAGCAGTACCCGGGCCGCCGAAGCTTTCTTT
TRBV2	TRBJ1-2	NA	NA	CASKGLIVHGYTF	TGTGCCAGTAAGGGACTAATCGTTCATGGCTACACCTTC
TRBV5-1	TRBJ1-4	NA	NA	CASSLDPGVEKLFF	TGCGCCAGCAGCTTGGATCCGGGGGTAGAAAAACTGTTTTTT
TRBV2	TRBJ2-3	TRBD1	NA	CADGTGSTDTQYF	TGTGCCGACGGGACAGGATCCACAGATACGCAGTATTTT
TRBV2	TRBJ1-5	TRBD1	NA	CASNEGTGSNQPQHF	TGTGCCAGCAACGAAGGGACAGGGAGCAATCAGCCCCAGCATTTT
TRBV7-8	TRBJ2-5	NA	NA	CASSLWVSGKETQYF	TGTGCCAGCAGCTTATGGGTATCTGGGAAAGAGACCCAGTACTTC
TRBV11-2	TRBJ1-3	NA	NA	CASSAGHPPGPGNTIYF	TGTGCCAGCAGCGCCGGACACCCTCCGGGACCTGGAAACACCATATATTTT
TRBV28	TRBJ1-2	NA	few	CASSLRIYGYTF	TGTGCCAGCAGTTTAAGGATATATGGCTACACCTTC
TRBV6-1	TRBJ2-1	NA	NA	CASSEELYRAEQFF	TGTGCCAGCAGTGAAGAGCTCTACCGGGCTGAGCAGTTCTTC
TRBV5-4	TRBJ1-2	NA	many	CASSLGGFYGYTF	TGTGCCAGCAGCTTGGGGGGATTCTATGGCTACACCTTC
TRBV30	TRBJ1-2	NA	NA	CAWSVGVAKGGYTF	TGTGCCTGGAGTGTTGGCGTTGCAAAAGGTGGCTACACCTTC
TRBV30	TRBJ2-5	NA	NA	CAWSRPDGGRETQYF	TGTGCCTGGAGCAGACCGGACGGAGGGCGAGAGACCCAGTACTTC
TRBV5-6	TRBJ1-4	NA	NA	CASTRDVSVGRAGEKLFF	TGTGCCAGCACCAGGGACGTAAGTGTGGGTCGAGCAGGTGAAAAACTGTTTTTT
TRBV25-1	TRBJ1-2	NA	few	CASSPVGGRSPSAAGYTF	TGTGCCAGCAGTCCGGTCGGTGGCAGATCCCCTTCTGCTGCTGGCTACACCTTC
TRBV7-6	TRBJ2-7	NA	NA	CASSLDGQGYNEQYF	TGTGCCAGCAGCTTAGATGGTCAGGGATACAACGAGCAGTACTTC
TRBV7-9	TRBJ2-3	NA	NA	CASSLGRTDPDTQYF	TGTGCCAGCAGCTTAGGAAGGACAGATCCAGATACGCAGTATTTT
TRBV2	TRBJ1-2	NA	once	CASVERSNYGYTF	TGTGCCAGCGTAGAGCGGTCTAACTATGGCTACACCTTC
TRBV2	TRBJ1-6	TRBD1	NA	CASSGGQGSSYNSPLHF	TGTGCCAGCAGTGGAGGACAGGGGAGCTCCTATAATTCACCCCTCCACTTT
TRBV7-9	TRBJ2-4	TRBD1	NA	CASSDRTGENIQYF	TGTGCCAGCAGCGACAGGACAGGGGAAAACATTCAGTACTTC
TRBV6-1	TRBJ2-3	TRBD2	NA	CASSGLSGGSTDTQYF	TGTGCCAGCAGTGGACTTAGCGGGGGGAGCACAGATACGCAGTATTTT
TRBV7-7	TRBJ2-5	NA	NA	CASSLALGETQYF	TGTGCTAGCAGCTTAGCCCTCGGGGAGACCCAGTACTTC
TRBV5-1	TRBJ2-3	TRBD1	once	CASSSGQGGTDTQYF	TGCGCCAGCAGCTCGGGACAGGGCGGCACAGATACGCAGTATTTT
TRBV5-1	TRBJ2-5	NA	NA	CASSLAQGRETQYF	TGCGCCAGCAGCTTGGCGCAGGGGAGAGAGACCCAGTACTTC
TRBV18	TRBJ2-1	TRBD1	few	CASSPGQGTIEQFF	TGTGCCAGCTCCCCGGGACAGGGTACAATTGAGCAGTTCTTC
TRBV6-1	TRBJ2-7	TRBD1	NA	CASRRQGRTIYEQYF	TGTGCCAGCAGGCGACAGGGGCGTACAATATACGAGCAGTACTTC
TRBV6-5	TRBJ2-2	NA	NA	CASSRTGELFF	TGTGCCAGCAGTCGCACCGGGGAGCTGTTTTTT
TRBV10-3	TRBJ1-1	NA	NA	CAISGMDRVNTEAFF	TGTGCCATCAGTGGTATGGACAGAGTGAACACTGAAGCTTTCTTT
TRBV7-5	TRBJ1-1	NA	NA	CATKGQGAANTEAFF	TGTGCCACCAAGGGACAGGGGGCGGCGAACACTGAAGCTTTCTTT
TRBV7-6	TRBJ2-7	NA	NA	CASSDRPPSYKDITYEQYF	TGTGCCAGCAGCGATCGACCCCCTTCATACAAAGACATAACCTACGAGCAGTACTTC
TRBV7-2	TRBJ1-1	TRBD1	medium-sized	CASSLHPTGMNTEAFF	TGTGCCAGCAGCCTTCACCCGACAGGGATGAACACTGAAGCTTTCTTT
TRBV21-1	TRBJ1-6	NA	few	CASSTEAREFSPLHF	TGTGCCAGCAGCACCGAGGCCAGGGAGTTTTCACCCCTCCACTTT
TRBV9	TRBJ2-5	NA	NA	CASSVGVLPEETQYF	TGTGCCAGCAGCGTAGGGGTGTTGCCAGAGGAGACCCAGTACTTC
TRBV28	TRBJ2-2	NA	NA	CASSFGGANTGELFF	TGTGCCAGCAGTTTTGGGGGCGCGAACACCGGGGAGCTGTTTTTT
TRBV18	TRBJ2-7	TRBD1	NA	CASSRDSASSYEQYF	TGTGCCAGCTCCCGGGACAGCGCGAGCTCCTACGAGCAGTACTTC
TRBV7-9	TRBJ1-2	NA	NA	CASSLGGDWHYGYTF	TGTGCCAGCAGCTTAGGGGGCGATTGGCACTATGGCTACACCTTC
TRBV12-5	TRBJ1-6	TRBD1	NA	CASGLILGQSSYNSPLHF	TGTGCTAGTGGTTTAATCTTGGGACAGAGCTCCTATAATTCACCCCTCCACTTT
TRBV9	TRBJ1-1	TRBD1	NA	CASSTGTGGLAFF	TGTGCCAGCAGCACCGGGACAGGGGGTTTAGCTTTCTTT
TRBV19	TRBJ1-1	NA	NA	CASGAGAHNTEAFF	TGTGCCAGCGGGGCGGGGGCCCATAACACTGAAGCTTTCTTT
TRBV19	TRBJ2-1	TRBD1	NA	CASTKGQVYNEQFF	TGTGCCAGTACCAAAGGACAGGTCTACAATGAGCAGTTCTTC
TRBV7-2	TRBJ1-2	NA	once	CASSSFSLSYGYTF	TGTGCCAGCAGCTCCTTTTCTTTGAGCTATGGCTACACCTTC